The source of this TCR beta chain is a study of T cell responses to AZD1222 COVID-19 vaccine (TCRdb year 2021). With regard to the full study: AZD1222 recipients with second doses at about 4 weeks or about 12 weeks were pooled, because spike-specific TCR depth and breadth did not differ between schedules. TCR sequencing covered about 230 trial participants: 200 to 210 given two doses of AZD1222 and approximately 25 given two doses of MenACWY control vaccine. Enrollment into the trials was organized by age into subgroups of 18-55, 56-69 and 70-plus years, and those subgroups contained about 150, 27 and 61 TCR-sequenced participants, respectively.

The sample's time point label is to be understood as: baseline before first vaccination. The vaccinee samples were drawn from two UK trials, COV001 and COV002, one of which was a single-blind randomized controlled phase 2/3 trial testing AZD1222 (ChAdOx1 nCoV-19) in healthy adults. For TCRbeta chain sequencing, PBMC samples from trial participants were taken at day 0 and at day 28 after the second dose. General findings and caveats noted by the study authors: Reportedly, almost half of the unique spike-specific TCRs recognized epitopes lying outside the regions that are mutated in the B.1.351 and B.1.1.7 variants. Vaccine-associated CD4 TCRs spanned the whole spike protein, with dominant responses in regions 160-218 and 743-854. In the small 56-69-year group, the increase in depth fell short of significance, most likely because of low power. Participants were mostly white British and included more females than males, and it was suggested by the authors that clonal diversity may have been underestimated. Conclusions about previously exposed vaccinees are limited, since just six or seven AZD1222 recipients were seropositive for SARS-CoV-2 at baseline. Because no day 14 peak-response samples were available, the repertoires could be characterized only after the peak T cell response. After two AZD1222 doses, both the breadth and the depth of spike-specific TCRs were significantly higher than at day 0 and than in MenACWY recipients.

Comment on this clone: The antigen this receptor binds is unknown. Per-base quality was not reported, and no clone a single base away is much larger than it.

The CDR3 regions of human TCRbeta chains were subjected to immunosequencing. The original methods were these. Repertoire TCRs were matched against a reference library of SARS-CoV-2-specific TCRs generated with the MIRA antigen-specificity platform. Breadth was defined as the fraction of unique TCRs that were SARS-CoV-2-associated. Depth was defined as the fraction of total T cells that were SARS-CoV-2-associated. Using the MIRA data, each spike-specific TCR was assigned both to the spike region to which the TCR was reactive and to a CD4 or CD8 class. Log10-transformed breadth and depth values were compared by one-way ANOVA with Sidak's multiple comparisons tests. TCRdb holds this immuneACCESS table with in-frame rearrangements only. Some clones are missing; in checked studies, unresolved V genes explain under half, and the rest has no known cause. V and J calls and clone size are copied from that table; D and trimming were computed from the DNA. Here the sample has some 130,000 clones; 75% to 90% occur a single time. The ten largest account for 6.3% of the sample.

The CDR1 and CDR2 encoded by the germline V gene (reference sequence) are SEHNR and FQNEAQ. V loses 0 bases of germline sequence and J loses 5 bases, and the interval between the two ends is 11 bases. The CDR3, cysteine through phenylalanine, is 15 amino acids long. Only the CDR3 DNA stays, 45 bases, in frame from base 1. This sequence uses TRBV7-9 and TRBJ2-1; perhaps TRBD2 is the D gene, with 6 bases matching. Here the sequenced sample was peripheral blood, taken on day 0 of AZD1222 vaccination. This receptor was obtained from an adult in good health. The sequence in DNA is TGTGCCAGCAGCTTAGCGCGTCTAGCGAACAATGAGCAGTTCTTC. It specifies CASSLARLANNEQFF.